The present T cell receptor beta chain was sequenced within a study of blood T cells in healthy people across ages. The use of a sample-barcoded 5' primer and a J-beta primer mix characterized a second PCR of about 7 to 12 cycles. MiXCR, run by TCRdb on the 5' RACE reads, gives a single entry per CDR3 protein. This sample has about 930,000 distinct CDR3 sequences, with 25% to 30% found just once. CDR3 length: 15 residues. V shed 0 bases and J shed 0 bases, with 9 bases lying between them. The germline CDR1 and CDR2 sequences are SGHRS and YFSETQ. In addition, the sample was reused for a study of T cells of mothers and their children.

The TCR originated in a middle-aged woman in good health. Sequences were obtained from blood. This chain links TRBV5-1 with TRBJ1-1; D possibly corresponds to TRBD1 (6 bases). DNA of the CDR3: TGCGCCAGCAGCTTGGGGGAGGGGGTGAACACTGAAGCTTTCTTT. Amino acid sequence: CASSLGEGVNTEAFF.